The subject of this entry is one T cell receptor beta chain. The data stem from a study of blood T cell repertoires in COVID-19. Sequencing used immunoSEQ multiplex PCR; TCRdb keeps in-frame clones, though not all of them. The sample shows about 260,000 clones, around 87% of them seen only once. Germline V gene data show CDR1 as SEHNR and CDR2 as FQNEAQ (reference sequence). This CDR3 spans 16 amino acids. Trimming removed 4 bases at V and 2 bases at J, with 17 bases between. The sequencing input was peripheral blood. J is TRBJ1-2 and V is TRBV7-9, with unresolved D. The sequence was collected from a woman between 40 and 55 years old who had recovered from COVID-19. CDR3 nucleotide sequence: TGTGCCAGCAGCTCCTCCAAAGGGAGAGGCAACTATGGCTACACCTTC. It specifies CASSSSKGRGNYGYTF.